Below are 15 T cell receptor beta chains sequenced from a single sample in a study of early T cells in non-severe SARS-CoV-2 infection. TCRdb processed the 5' RACE reads anew with MiXCR; each CDR3 protein has one entry. The table shows about 61,000 distinct CDR3 sequences, with roughly a tenth occurring only once. Sample: whole blood. The receptors originated from an adult who was a healthcare worker with PCR-confirmed SARS-CoV-2 infection or an uninfected control (not recorded which).

This clonotype was detected ten times or more. The gene calls are TRBV6-5 and TRBJ1-5; D gene unclear. Trimming shortened V by 4 bases and J by 4 bases, and 8 bases separated the two germline ends. Germline V gene data show CDR1 as MNHEY and CDR2 as SVGAGI. This CDR3 has 13 residues. The CDR3 DNA sequence: TGTGCCAGCAGTTCCCACCCAAATCAGCCCCAGCATTTT. It is translated as CASSSHPNQPQHF.

This chain joins TRBV10-2 and TRBJ2-1; D perhaps matches TRBD2 (6 bases). The V end was cut by 8 bases, the J end by 8 bases, with 13 bases between. This CDR3 region has 12 residues. Germline V lookup: CDR1 WSHSY, CDR2 SAAADI. Written as DNA, the CDR3 is TGCGCCAGCGGACGAACGGGGGATGAGCAGTTCTTC. This translates into CASGRTGDEQFF.

The CDR3 region has the DNA TGCGCCAGCAGCCAAACGAGGTCTGAAGCTTTCTTT. Its translation is CASSQTRSEAFF. V is TRBV4-1 and J is TRBJ1-1; no clear D gene. The CDR3 totals 12 residues. The V end was cut by 2 bases, the J end by 6 bases, with 7 bases between. From germline, CDR1 is MGHRA and CDR2 YSYEKL.

The chain has TRBV6-6 and TRBJ1-2; D is uncertain. CDR3 size: 13 residues. Deletions cut 6 bases from V and 4 bases from J, with 12 bases between. Germline V CDR1 and CDR2: MNHNY, SVGAGI (reference sequence). The CDR3 region has the DNA TGTGCCAGCAGCCCCGGCAGTCTCTATGGCTACACCTTC. It is translated as CASSPGSLYGYTF.

The V gene is TRBV25-1, the J gene TRBJ2-3, with 7 bases fitting TRBD2. V lost 6 bases, J lost 4 bases, and 10 bases stayed unmatched. Looked up from germline, CDR1 is MGHDK and CDR2 is SYGVNS. The CDR3 runs 15 residues. CDR3 amino acids: CASSPPRGGSDTQYF. CDR3 DNA: TGTGCCAGCAGCCCCCCTCGGGGAGGGTCAGATACGCAGTATTTT. Combining the CDR3 with reference TRBV25-1 and TRBJ2-3 gives the whole variable domain EADIYQTPRYLVIGTGKKITLECSQTMGHDKMYWYQQDPGMELHLIHYSYGVNSTEKGDLSSESTVSRIRTEHFPLTLESARPSHTSQYLCASSPPRGGSDTQYFGPGTRLTVL.

This clonotype has a count of ten or more. This chain uses TRBV7-6 with TRBJ2-2; 13 positions match TRBD2. Germline V gene sequence: CDR1 SGHVS, CDR2 FNYEAQ. The J segment lost 1 base and the V segment lost 5 bases, leaving 7 bases of the junction unmatched. CDR3 length: 18 residues. The DNA for the CDR3 is TGTGCCAGCAGCATCGGGACTAGCGGGGAGATGAACACCGGGGAGCTGTTTTTT. It yields the protein CASSIGTSGEMNTGELFF.

The chain links TRBV7-8 to TRBJ1-4; a possible D gene is TRBD1 (5 bases). The ends were cut back, 1 base at V and 7 bases at J, with 7 bases in the middle. CDR3 size: 13 residues. Germline CDR1 SGHVS, CDR2 FQNEAQ. CDR3 in amino acids: CASSLGRAEKLFF. CDR3 DNA sequence: TGTGCCAGCAGCTTAGGCAGGGCTGAAAAACTGTTTTTT.

The V and J genes are TRBV19 and TRBJ2-2, with 10 bases matching TRBD2. The CDR3 is 16 residues long. CDR1 is LNHDA and CDR2 is SQIVND in the germline V gene (reference sequence). Unmatched junction bases numbered 5, after V lost 5 bases and J lost 2 bases. This CDR3 is CASSWLAGANTGELFF. CDR3 nucleotide sequence: TGTGCCAGTAGTTGGCTAGCGGGGGCCAACACCGGGGAGCTGTTTTTT.

This clonotype showed up just a few times. V is TRBV7-9 and J is TRBJ2-3; 8 nucleotides agree with TRBD2. Trimming removed 6 bases from V and 1 base from J; junction bases left unmatched: 3. The CDR3 covers 14 residues. Germline CDR1 is SEHNR and CDR2 is FQNEAQ (reference sequence). The CDR3, as DNA: TGTGCCAGCAGAAGCGGGGGAGGCACAGATACGCAGTATTTT. Translating it yields CASRSGGGTDTQYF.

This clonotype was detected ten times or more. In DNA, the CDR3 is TGTGCCAGCACAGGCCGGGGGGGCCGCGAGACCCAGTACTTC. It encodes CASTGRGGRETQYF. The rearrangement uses TRBV2 and TRBJ2-5; 8 bases align to TRBD2. The CDR3 is made up of 14 amino acids. V gave up 7 bases and J gave up 5 bases; unmatched junction bases: 9. CDR1 and CDR2 (germline): SNHLY, FYNNEI.

This clonotype was detected many times. The V gene is TRBV27, the J gene TRBJ2-2; 8 bases fit TRBD2. From germline, CDR1 is MNHEY and CDR2 SMNVEV (reference sequence). The length of the CDR3 is 16 residues. Losses at the gene ends were 4 bases for V and 0 bases for J; bases not matched to a gene: 4. In DNA form, the CDR3 reads TGTGCCAGCAGTTCCGCCGGGGGGGCGAACACCGGGGAGCTGTTTTTT. Its protein is CASSSAGGANTGELFF.

The rearrangement uses TRBV6-1 and TRBJ1-5, with TRBD1 matching 8 bases. CDR3 length equals 14 residues. Germline V gives CDR1 MNHNS, CDR2 SASEGT. The junction had 9 bases not matched to a gene; V was cut back by 8 bases and J by 6 bases. Here the CDR3 reads CASAGTGLIQPQHF. CDR3 nucleotide sequence: TGTGCCAGCGCCGGGACAGGATTAATTCAGCCCCAGCATTTT.

The sample holds a few counts of this clonotype. CDR3 loop: CASRKTGGSYEQYF. CDR3 sequence (DNA): TGTGCCAGCAGAAAGACAGGGGGGTCCTACGAGCAGTACTTC. V usage is TRBV13 and J usage is TRBJ2-7, with 9 nucleotides matching TRBD1. Germline V CDR1 and CDR2: PRHDT, FYEKMQ (reference sequence). The CDR3 length is 14 residues. V trimming: 6 bases; J trimming: 1 base; junction bases outside the gene matches: 4.

This clonotype was counted at least ten times. This chain connects TRBV19 to TRBJ2-6; D call uncertain. The CDR3 spans 15 residues. The germline V and J ends were trimmed by 5 bases and 0 bases, with 8 bases remaining between them. CDR1 and CDR2 from the germline V gene are LNHDA and SQIVND (reference sequence). The CDR3, as DNA: TGTGCCAGTAGTCCCCGTCGCTCTGGGGCCAACGTCCTGACTTTC. It codes for CASSPRRSGANVLTF.

This clonotype was observed a few times. This chain joins TRBV29-1 and TRBJ1-1; the match to TRBD1 covers 8 bases. CDR3 length: 14 residues. Per germline, CDR1 SQVTM and CDR2 ANQGSEA. Losses at the gene ends were 4 bases for V and 1 base for J; bases not matched to a gene: 5. The CDR3 DNA sequence: TGCAGCGTTGCGGTAGGACAGGGGAACACTGAAGCTTTCTTT. This codes for CSVAVGQGNTEAFF.